This T cell receptor delta chain was identified during a study of Vδ1+ human thymocytes. Regarding the study as a whole: The authors advised highly purified populations and single-cell validation. Unlike peripheral blood Vdelta1+ controls, thymic delta-chain sequences included 20% to 25% Vdelta2 and few Vdelta3. Thymic TRG and TRD repertoires appeared highly polyclonal, with Gaussian CDR3 length distributions.

The sorted cells were CD3+ Vdelta1+ Vdelta2- thymocytes from alphabeta-depleted thymus. Sorted Vdelta1+ thymocytes were about 96% to 99.6% pure. Sequences come from RNA converted to cDNA by reverse transcription. Pooled V-gene forward primers with one constant-region reverse primer generated the CDR3 amplicons by multiplex PCR. TCRdb ran CATT on the multiplex PCR reads. Of under 30,000 delta-chain clones listed, under 8.5% were seen once; the top ten hold 0.8% to 1%. In this sample, this clone turned up a few times. Its antigen is undetermined. Trimming took 0 bases from V and 0 from J, leaving 26 bases between them. CDR3 length: 21 residues. Germline CDR1 reads TSWWSYY; CDR2 reads QGS.

This receptor was taken from a girl in the first two years of life who had congenital heart surgery. Sequences were obtained from Vdelta1+ gamma-delta thymocytes from the thymus. The subset is: FACS-sorted CD3+ TCRalphabeta- TCRVdelta1+ TCRVdelta2- thymocytes. This chain links TRDV1 with TRDJ1; D might be TRDD2 (7 bases). The CDR3 DNA follows: TGTGCTCTTGGGGAACTAGGTTCCTACGGTGGGGATTCGTGGAACACCGATAAACTCATCTTT. It specifies CALGELGSYGGDSWNTDKLIF.